The 4 T cell receptor beta chains in this list originate from one sample, sequenced in a study of cytomegalovirus exposure and HLA in healthy donors. Use of 60 Vbeta and 13 Jbeta primers characterized the PCR. This table comes from immunoSEQ multiplex PCR, and its TCRdb copy is limited to in-frame clones, with some not included. The sample has over 110,000 clones; 60% to 85% are singletons. The sequenced sample consisted of PBMCs. The receptors were gathered from a young man in good health and CMV-seronegative.

Here the CDR3 reads CASSPRTEPWTDSGNTIYF. The DNA for the CDR3 is TGTGCCAGTAGCCCTAGGACAGAGCCCTGGACCGACTCTGGAAACACCATATATTTT. This chain connects TRBV19 to TRBJ1-3; D may be TRBD1 (6 bases). The CDR3 consists of 19 residues. The germline CDR1 and CDR2 sequences are LNHDA and SQIVND (reference sequence). V lost 6 bases, J lost 0 bases, and 24 bases lay in between. The full variable domain, in which reference TRBV19 and TRBJ1-3 provide the parts outside the CDR3, is DGGITQSPKYLFRKEGQNVTLSCEQNLNHDAMYWYRQDPGQGLRLIYYSQIVNDFQKGDIAEGYSVSREKKESFPLTVTSAQKNPTAFYLCASSPRTEPWTDSGNTIYFGEGSWLTVV.

The chain uses TRBV7-2 and TRBJ1-4; no firm D call. The V and J ends lost 1 base and 7 bases respectively, with 7 bases between them. Germline CDR1 SGHTA, CDR2 FQGNSA. CDR3 length: 13 residues. The CDR3 loop is CASSLGSGEKLFF. In DNA form, the CDR3 reads TGTGCCAGCAGCTTAGGATCAGGTGAAAAACTGTTTTTT. The full variable domain, in which reference TRBV7-2 and TRBJ1-4 provide the parts outside the CDR3, is GAGVSQSPSNKVTEKGKDVELRCDPISGHTALYWYRQSLGQGLEFLIYFQGNSAPDKSGLPSDRFSAERTGGSVSTLTIQRTQQEDSAVYLCASSLGSGEKLFFGSGTQLSVL.

The V and J genes are TRBV2 and TRBJ2-5; 7 bases map to TRBD1. The end of the DNA fits TRBJ2-7 better, so the J call may be wrong. CDR1 and CDR2 from the germline V gene are SNHLY and FYNNEI. The CDR3 has 16 residues. This chain's CDR3 is CASSESGDRDSYEQYF. The CDR3 DNA is TGTGCCAGCAGTGAGTCCGGCGACAGGGACTCCTACGAGCAGTACTTC.

The chain is built from TRBV14 and TRBJ2-7; 8 nucleotides match TRBD2. Germline V gene lookup returns CDR1 SGHDN and CDR2 FVKESK. With V trimmed by 0 bases and J by 0 bases, 1 base remained unmatched. This CDR3 comprises 15 residues. The CDR3 protein is CASSQDRGGSYEQYF. In nucleotides, the CDR3 is TGTGCCAGCAGCCAAGATCGGGGGGGCTCCTACGAGCAGTACTTC. The complete variable domain, with remaining parts taken from reference TRBV14 and TRBJ2-7, reads EAGVTQFPSHSVIEKGQTVTLRCDPISGHDNLYWYRRVMGKEIKFLLHFVKESKQDESGMPNNRFLAERTGGTYSTLKVQPAELEDSGVYFCASSQDRGGSYEQYFGPGTRLTVT.